This T cell receptor beta chain stems from a study of monozygotic twins with cystic fibrosis. Study-wide findings and caveats: V usage most resembled the co-twin in 13 of 16 pairs. Clonality was generally low (median around 0.009), higher in the most severe patients. Shared CDR3 numbers were not associated with age, concordance or severity.

This table comes from immunoSEQ multiplex PCR, and its TCRdb copy is limited to in-frame clones, with some not included. In the table there are about 35,000 clones, more than 55% of which are singletons. Comment on this clone: Its antigen is not identified.

The CDR3 has 15 residues. In germline, CDR1 is SGHVS, CDR2 FQNEAQ. The V end lost 1 base, the J end lost 5 bases, and 12 bases lay between the germline ends. The chain is built from TRBV7-8 and TRBJ1-5; D call uncertain. This sequence was found in a girl aged 5-17 years with cystic fibrosis. The sequenced material came from blood. The CDR3 DNA is TGTGCCAGCAGCTTAGTTCCCCTAACGGATCAGCCCCAGCATTTT. It codes for CASSLVPLTDQPQHF.